This is a list of T cell receptor beta chains from one sample in a study of identical twins. MiXCR, applied by TCRdb to the 5' RACE reads, yields one record per CDR3 protein. The sample consists of roughly 710,000 distinct CDR3 sequences, around 6% of them appearing once. Sequences were obtained from naive T cells sorted from blood. These receptors were collected from a man aged 18 to 30 in good health. The CDR3 runs from the conserved cysteine through the conserved F or W. The D gene is left open where the match is weak. Expanded clones are given a class, and other clones once, few, many or no size at all.

D	J	V	size	DNA	CDR3
NA	TRBJ2-2	TRBV5-1	few	TGCGCCAGCAGCTTGGATAATAGGCTCCGGGAGCTGTTTTTT	CASSLDNRLRELFF
NA	TRBJ2-3	TRBV4-1	NA	TGCGCCAGCAGCCAGGTGAAGGGGACAGATACGCAGTATTTT	CASSQVKGTDTQYF
TRBD2	TRBJ2-7	TRBV4-1	NA	TGCGCCAGCAGCCATCTTAGCGGGAGGTCTCCCTACGAGCAGTACTTC	CASSHLSGRSPYEQYF
NA	TRBJ1-2	TRBV3-1	NA	TGTGCCAGCAGCCAAGCCCAAAGGACGCAGGACTATGGCTACACCTTC	CASSQAQRTQDYGYTF
TRBD2	TRBJ2-5	TRBV28	many	TGTGCCAGCCGGCAGACGTCTAGCGGGAGTTCTTCAGAGACCCAGTACTTC	CASRQTSSGSSSETQYF
NA	TRBJ1-4	TRBV29-1	NA	TGCAGCGTTCGACGCGGGGTTAATGAAAAACTGTTTTTT	CSVRRGVNEKLFF
TRBD1	TRBJ2-5	TRBV7-8	many	TGTGCCAGCAGCTTGTATGACAGGGCCCAAGAGACCCAGTACTTC	CASSLYDRAQETQYF
NA	TRBJ1-5	TRBV24-1	many	TGTGCCACCAGTGATTTGAGGGCGACGGGGAGCAATCAGCCCCAGCATTTT	CATSDLRATGSNQPQHF
NA	TRBJ1-5	TRBV18	NA	TGTGCCAGCTCACCAATAGGGGAGGGGACTCAGCCCCAGCATTTT	CASSPIGEGTQPQHF
NA	TRBJ2-1	TRBV7-9	few	TGTGCCAGCAATTTAGCGCCCAGCTCCTACAATGAGCAGTTCTTC	CASNLAPSSYNEQFF
NA	TRBJ2-5	TRBV20-1	many	TGCAGTGCTCCAAAGGGGGGTCAAGAGACCCAGTACTTC	CSAPKGGQETQYF
TRBD2	TRBJ2-1	TRBV27	many	TGTGCCAGCAGTTTATCGACAAGCGGGAGTTTGAATGAGCAGTTCTTC	CASSLSTSGSLNEQFF
TRBD2	TRBJ2-2	TRBV24-1	many	TGTGCCACCAGTGACTCGACTAGCGGGATTACCGGGGAGCTGTTTTTT	CATSDSTSGITGELFF
TRBD1	TRBJ1-5	TRBV12-3/TRBV12-4	many	TGTGCCAGCAGTTACTTGGGACAGGGCAATCAGCCCCAGCATTTT	CASSYLGQGNQPQHF
NA	TRBJ1-1	TRBV18	NA	TGTGCCAGCTCACCAGTATCCAGTAACACTGAAGCTTTCTTT	CASSPVSSNTEAFF
NA	TRBJ2-1	TRBV12-3/TRBV12-4	many	TGTGCCAGCGGCGGTAGCTTTGGGGGGACCCCCATCTACAATGAGCAGTTCTTC	CASGGSFGGTPIYNEQFF